This TCR beta chain was sequenced during a study of T-cell reconstitution after alpha-beta-depleted transplantation in children. Points from the study as a whole: Several hundred expanded graft clones reportedly supplied alpha-beta T cells about two months after transplant. Day-60 TCRbeta diversity that was high in some patients was derived from surviving recipient T cells and thymic progenitors.

Using unique molecular identifiers, the investigators prepared the TCRbeta library. Via MiXCR, TCRdb re-called the PCR reads, giving one row per CDR3 protein. The sample records 900,000 or so distinct CDR3 sequences, around 17% being singletons. Worth noting for this clonotype: Its target is unknown.

Between the trimmed V and J ends, which lost 5 bases and 5 bases, there was a span of 9 bases. CDR3 size: 12 residues. Germline CDR1 is MNHNY and CDR2 is SVGAGI (reference sequence). The V gene is TRBV6-6, the J gene TRBJ1-2, with D tentatively TRBD1 (5 bases). The source material was PBMCs, mostly from graft donor cells, sampled 360 days after TCRalphabeta/CD19-depleted stem cell transplant. This clonotype originated in a male patient younger than 18 who had a stem cell transplant for acute lymphoblastic leukemia, so the T cells may come from the graft donor. Here the CDR3 reads CASSRDGYGYTF. The DNA of the CDR3 is TGTGCCAGCAGTCGGGACGGGTATGGCTACACCTTC.